This T cell receptor beta chain was identified in a study of human T cells and chemical hapten exposure. Documented time point: patch test 2, 6 weeks after DPC sensitization. Indicated treatment: therapeutic diphenylcyclopropenone sensitization with weekly scalp DPC. J was trimmed by 3 bases and V by 6 bases; bases with no gene match: 9. This CDR3 contains 16 residues. Attachment of unique molecular identifiers to individual cDNA molecules was performed in the library. In TCRdb, the RACE reads were re-called with MiXCR into one record per CDR3 protein. The top ten hold about 1.6% of the sample, which has some 81,000 distinct CDR3 sequences, under 14% seen once.

The specimen was whole blood, collected in connection with sensitization to the hapten diphenylcyclopropenone (DPC). The receptor comes from a man aged 18 to 29 with alopecia areata. Some clones in this sample may be carry-over from other donors' samples. This sequence joins TRBV12-3 or TRBV12-4 and TRBJ1-5; TRBD1 matches 9 bases. The CDR3 sequence is CASSPPGTGYNQPQHF. CDR3 nucleotide sequence: TGTGCCAGCAGCCCCCCCGGGACAGGGTACAATCAGCCCCAGCATTTT.